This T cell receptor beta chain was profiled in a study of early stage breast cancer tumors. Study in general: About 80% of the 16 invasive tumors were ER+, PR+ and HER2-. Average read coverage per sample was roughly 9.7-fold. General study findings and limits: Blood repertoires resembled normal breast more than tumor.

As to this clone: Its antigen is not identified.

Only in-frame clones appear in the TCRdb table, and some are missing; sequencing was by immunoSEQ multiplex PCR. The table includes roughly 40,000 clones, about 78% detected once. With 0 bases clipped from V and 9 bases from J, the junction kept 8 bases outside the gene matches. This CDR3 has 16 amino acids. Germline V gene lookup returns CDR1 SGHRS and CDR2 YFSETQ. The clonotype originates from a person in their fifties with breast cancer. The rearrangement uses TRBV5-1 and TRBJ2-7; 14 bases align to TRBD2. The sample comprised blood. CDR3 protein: CASSLAGTSGGVGQYF. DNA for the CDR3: TGCGCCAGCAGCTTGGCCGGGACTAGCGGGGGAGTAGGGCAGTACTTC.